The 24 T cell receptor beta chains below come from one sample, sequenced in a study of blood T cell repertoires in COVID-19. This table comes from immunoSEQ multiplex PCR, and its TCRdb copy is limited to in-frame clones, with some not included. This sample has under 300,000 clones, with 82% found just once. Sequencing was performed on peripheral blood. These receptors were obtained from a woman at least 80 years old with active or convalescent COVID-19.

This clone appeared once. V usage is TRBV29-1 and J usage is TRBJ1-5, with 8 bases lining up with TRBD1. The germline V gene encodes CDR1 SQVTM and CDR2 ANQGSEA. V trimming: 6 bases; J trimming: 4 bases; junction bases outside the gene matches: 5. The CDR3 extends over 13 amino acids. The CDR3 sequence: CSVGQGRNQPQHF. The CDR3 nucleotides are TGCAGCGTAGGACAGGGACGTAATCAGCCCCAGCATTTT.

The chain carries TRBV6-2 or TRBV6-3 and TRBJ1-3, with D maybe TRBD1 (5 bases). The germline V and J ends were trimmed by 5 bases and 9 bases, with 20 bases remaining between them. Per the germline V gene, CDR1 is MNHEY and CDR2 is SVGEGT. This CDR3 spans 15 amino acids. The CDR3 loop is CASSLWRDPASTIYF. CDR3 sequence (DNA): TGTGCCAGCAGTCTTTGGAGGGACCCCGCGAGCACCATATATTTT.

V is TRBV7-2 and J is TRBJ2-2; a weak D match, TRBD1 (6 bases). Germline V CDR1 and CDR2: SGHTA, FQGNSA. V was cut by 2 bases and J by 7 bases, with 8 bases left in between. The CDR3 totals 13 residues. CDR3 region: CASSLTGFGELFF. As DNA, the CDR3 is TGTGCCAGCAGCTTAACAGGGTTCGGGGAGCTGTTTTTT.

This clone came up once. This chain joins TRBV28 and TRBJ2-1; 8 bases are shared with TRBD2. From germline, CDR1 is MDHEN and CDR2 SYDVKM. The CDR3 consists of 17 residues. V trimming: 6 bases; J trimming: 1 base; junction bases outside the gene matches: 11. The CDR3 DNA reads TGTGCCAGCAGGCCCGGGAGGGGTCTAAGTTCCTACAATGAGCAGTTCTTC. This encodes CASRPGRGLSSYNEQFF.

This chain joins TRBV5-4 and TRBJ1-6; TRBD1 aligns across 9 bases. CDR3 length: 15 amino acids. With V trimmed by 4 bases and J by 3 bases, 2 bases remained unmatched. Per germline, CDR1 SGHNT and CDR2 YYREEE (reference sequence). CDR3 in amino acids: CASSLDRGYNSPLHF. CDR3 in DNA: TGTGCCAGCAGCCTGGACAGGGGCTATAATTCACCCCTCCACTTT.

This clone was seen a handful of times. CDR3 protein: CASSFRGNYGYTF. In DNA form, the CDR3 reads TGTGCCAGCAGCTTCAGAGGTAACTATGGCTACACCTTC. The V gene is TRBV5-6, the J gene TRBJ1-2; no clear D gene. Trimming removed 2 bases at V and 1 base at J, with 6 bases between. Germline V CDR1 and CDR2: SGHDT, YYEEEE. The CDR3 consists of 13 residues.

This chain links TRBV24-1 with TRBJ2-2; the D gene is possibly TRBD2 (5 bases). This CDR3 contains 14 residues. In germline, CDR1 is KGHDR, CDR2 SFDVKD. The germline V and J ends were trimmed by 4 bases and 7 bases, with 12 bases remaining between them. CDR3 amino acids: CATSDTRGLGELFF. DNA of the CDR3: TGTGCCACCAGTGACACAAGAGGGCTCGGGGAGCTGTTTTTT.

The CDR3 DNA sequence: TGTGCCAGCAAAACTCGCCGGGATTCGGGGTCACCCCTCCACTTT. Translation: CASKTRRDSGSPLHF. V is TRBV6-5 and J is TRBJ1-6, with D uncertain. The V and J ends lost 7 bases and 10 bases respectively, with 20 bases between them. CDR1 and CDR2 from the germline V gene are MNHEY and SVGAGI. This CDR3 is built from 15 residues.

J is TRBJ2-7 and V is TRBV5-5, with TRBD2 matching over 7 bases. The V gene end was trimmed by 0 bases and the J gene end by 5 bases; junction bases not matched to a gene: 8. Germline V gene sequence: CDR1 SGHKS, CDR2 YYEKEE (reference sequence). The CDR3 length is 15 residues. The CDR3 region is CASSLEGGSNDEQYF. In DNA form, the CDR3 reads TGTGCCAGCAGCTTGGAAGGCGGGAGTAATGACGAGCAGTACTTC.

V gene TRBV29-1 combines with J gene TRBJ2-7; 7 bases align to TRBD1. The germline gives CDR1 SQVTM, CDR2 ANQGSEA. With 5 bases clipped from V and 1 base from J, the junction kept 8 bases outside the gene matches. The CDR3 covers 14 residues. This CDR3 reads CSVKQGYNSYEQYF. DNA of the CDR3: TGCAGCGTTAAACAGGGGTATAATTCCTACGAGCAGTACTTC.

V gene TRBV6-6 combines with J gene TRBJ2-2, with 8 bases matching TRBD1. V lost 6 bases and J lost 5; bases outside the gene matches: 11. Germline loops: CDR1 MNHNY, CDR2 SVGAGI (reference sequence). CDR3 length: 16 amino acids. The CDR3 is CASSNRQGFNTGELFF. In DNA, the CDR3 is TGTGCCAGCAGCAATAGACAGGGGTTCAATACCGGGGAGCTGTTTTTT.

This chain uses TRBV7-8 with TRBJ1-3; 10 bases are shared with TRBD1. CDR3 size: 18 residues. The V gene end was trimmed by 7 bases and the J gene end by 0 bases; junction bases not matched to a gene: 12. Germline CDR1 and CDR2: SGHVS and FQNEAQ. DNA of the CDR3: TGTGCCAGCACACACGGGACAGGGGCGTTGTTCTCTGGAAACACCATATATTTT. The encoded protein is CASTHGTGALFSGNTIYF.

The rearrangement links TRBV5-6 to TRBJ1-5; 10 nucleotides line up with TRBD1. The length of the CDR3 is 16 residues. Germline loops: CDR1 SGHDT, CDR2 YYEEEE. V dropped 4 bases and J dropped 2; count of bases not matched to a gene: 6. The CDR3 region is CASSRDRGIGNQPQHF. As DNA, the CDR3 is TGTGCCAGCAGCCGGGACAGGGGAATTGGCAATCAGCCCCAGCATTTT. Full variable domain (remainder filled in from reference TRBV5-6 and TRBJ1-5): DAGVTQSPTHLIKTRGQQVTLRCSPKSGHDTVSWYQQALGQGPQFIFQYYEEEERQRGNFPDRFSGHQFPNYSSELNVNALLLGDSALYLCASSRDRGIGNQPQHFGDGTRLSIL.

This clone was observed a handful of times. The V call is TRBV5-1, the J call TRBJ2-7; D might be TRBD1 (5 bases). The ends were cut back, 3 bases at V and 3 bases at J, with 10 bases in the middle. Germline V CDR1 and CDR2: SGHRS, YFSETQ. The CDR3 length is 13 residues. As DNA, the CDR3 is TGCGCCAGCAGCTCGGACATCTACTACGAGCAGTACTTC. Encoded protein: CASSSDIYYEQYF.

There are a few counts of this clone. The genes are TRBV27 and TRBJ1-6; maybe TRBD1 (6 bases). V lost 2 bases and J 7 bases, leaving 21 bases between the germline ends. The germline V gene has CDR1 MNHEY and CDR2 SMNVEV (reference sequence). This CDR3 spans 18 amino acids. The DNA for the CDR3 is TGTGCCAGCAGTTTACCGCGGGGGGCGACTGCCCAAAATTCACCCCTCCACTTT. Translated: CASSLPRGATAQNSPLHF.

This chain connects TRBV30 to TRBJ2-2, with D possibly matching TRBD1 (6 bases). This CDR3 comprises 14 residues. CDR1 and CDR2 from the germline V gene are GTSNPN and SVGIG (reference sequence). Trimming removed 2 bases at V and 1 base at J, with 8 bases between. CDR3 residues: CAWSPGQNTGELFF. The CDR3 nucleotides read TGTGCCTGGAGTCCGGGACAGAACACCGGGGAGCTGTTTTTT.

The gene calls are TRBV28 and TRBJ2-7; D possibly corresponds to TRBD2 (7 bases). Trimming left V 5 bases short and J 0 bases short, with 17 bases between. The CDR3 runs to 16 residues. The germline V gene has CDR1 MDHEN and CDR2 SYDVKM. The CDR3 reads CASSPGGGGASYEQYF. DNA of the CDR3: TGTGCCAGCAGTCCCGGCGGGGGCGGAGCCTCCTACGAGCAGTACTTC.

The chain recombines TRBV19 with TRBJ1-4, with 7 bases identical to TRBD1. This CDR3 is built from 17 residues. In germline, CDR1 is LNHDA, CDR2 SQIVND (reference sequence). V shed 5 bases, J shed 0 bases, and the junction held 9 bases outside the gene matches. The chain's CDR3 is CASSWDSPYTTNEKLFF. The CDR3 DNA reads TGTGCCAGTAGTTGGGACAGCCCCTACACAACTAATGAAAAACTGTTTTTT.

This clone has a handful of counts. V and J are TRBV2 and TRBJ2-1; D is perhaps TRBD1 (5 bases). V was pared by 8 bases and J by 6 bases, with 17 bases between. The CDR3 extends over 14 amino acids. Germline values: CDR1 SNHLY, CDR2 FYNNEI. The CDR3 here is CASGSQTGVNEQFF. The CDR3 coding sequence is TGTGCCAGCGGATCCCAAACAGGTGTCAATGAGCAGTTCTTC.

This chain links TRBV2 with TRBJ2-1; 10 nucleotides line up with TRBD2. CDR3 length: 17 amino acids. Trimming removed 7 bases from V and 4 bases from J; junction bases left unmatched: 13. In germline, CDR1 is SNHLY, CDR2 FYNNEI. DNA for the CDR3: TGTGCCAGCATGAAATTGTCCGGGACTAGCGTGTACAATGAGCAGTTCTTC. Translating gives CASMKLSGTSVYNEQFF.

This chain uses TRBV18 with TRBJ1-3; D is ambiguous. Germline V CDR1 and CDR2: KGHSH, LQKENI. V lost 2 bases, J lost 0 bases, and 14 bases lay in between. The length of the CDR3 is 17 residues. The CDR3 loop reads CASSPEVRLNSGNTIYF. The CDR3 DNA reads TGTGCCAGCTCACCAGAGGTCAGACTTAACTCTGGAAACACCATATATTTT.

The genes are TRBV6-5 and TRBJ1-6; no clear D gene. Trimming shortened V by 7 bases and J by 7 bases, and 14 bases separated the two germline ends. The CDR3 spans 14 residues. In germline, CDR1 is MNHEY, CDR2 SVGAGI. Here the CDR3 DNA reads TGTGCCAGCACCCCCGGGGTTTTCAATTCACCCCTCCACTTT. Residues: CASTPGVFNSPLHF.

DNA for the CDR3: TGTGCCAGCAGCCAAACAGGGGCTTCGGTGAGGACTGAAGCTTTCTTT. It specifies CASSQTGASVRTEAFF. The chain employs TRBV3-1 (or the pseudogene TRBV3-2) and TRBJ1-1; 7 bases are a match to TRBD1. V lost 2 bases to trimming and J lost 5 bases; unmatched junction nucleotides: 11. CDR1 is LGHDT, CDR2 YNNKEL, per germline (reference sequence). The CDR3 covers 16 residues.

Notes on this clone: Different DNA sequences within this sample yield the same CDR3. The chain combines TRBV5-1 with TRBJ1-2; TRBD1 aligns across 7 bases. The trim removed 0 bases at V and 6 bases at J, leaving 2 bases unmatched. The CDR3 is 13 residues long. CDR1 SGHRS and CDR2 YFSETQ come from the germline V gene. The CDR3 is CASSLGGGDGYTF. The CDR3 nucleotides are TGCGCCAGCAGCTTGGGAGGGGGCGATGGCTACACCTTC.